This T cell receptor beta chain was sequenced in a study of T cell responses to AZD1222 COVID-19 vaccine. Study-wide background: It was second doses at about 4 or about 12 weeks that were pooled. Overall study findings and caveats: Seropositive AZD1222 recipients at baseline numbered only five or six. It was only after the peak T cell response that any repertoires were sampled.

About this clone itself: The antigen is not known.

Method: immunoSEQ multiplex PCR; TCRdb's copy keeps in-frame clones and lacks some. The table shows about 130,000 clones, with approximately 88% occurring only once. Germline loops: CDR1 MGHRA, CDR2 YSYEKL. This CDR3 contains 14 residues. Trimming left V 0 bases short and J 0 bases short, with 5 bases between. The sample in question was peripheral blood, obtained on day 0 of AZD1222 vaccination. The receptor was derived from an adult in good health. V and J are TRBV4-1 and TRBJ2-5, with D unresolved. CDR3 sequence reads: CASSQDQYQETQYF. In nucleotides, the CDR3 is TGCGCCAGCAGCCAAGACCAATACCAAGAGACCCAGTACTTC.